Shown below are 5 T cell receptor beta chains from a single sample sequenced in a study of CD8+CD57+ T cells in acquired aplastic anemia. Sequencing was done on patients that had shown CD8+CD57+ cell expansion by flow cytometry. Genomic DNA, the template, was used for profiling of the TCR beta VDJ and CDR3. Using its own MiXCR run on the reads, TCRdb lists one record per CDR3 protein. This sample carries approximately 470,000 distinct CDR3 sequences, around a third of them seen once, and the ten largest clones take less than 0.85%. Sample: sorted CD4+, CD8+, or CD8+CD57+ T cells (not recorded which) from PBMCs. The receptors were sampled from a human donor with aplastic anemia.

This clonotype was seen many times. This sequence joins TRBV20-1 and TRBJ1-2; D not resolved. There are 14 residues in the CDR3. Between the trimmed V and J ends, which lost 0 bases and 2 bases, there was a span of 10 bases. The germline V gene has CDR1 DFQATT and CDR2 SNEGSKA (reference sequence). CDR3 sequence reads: CSARDRTANYGYTF. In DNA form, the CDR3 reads TGCAGTGCTAGAGATCGGACGGCGAACTATGGCTACACCTTC.

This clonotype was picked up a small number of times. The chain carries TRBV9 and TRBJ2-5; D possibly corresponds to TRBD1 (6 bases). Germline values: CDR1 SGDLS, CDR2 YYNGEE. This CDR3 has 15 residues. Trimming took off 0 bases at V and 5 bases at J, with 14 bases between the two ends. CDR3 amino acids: CASSVEPSRGETQYF. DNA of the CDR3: TGTGCCAGCAGCGTAGAACCCTCGAGGGGGGAGACCCAGTACTTC.

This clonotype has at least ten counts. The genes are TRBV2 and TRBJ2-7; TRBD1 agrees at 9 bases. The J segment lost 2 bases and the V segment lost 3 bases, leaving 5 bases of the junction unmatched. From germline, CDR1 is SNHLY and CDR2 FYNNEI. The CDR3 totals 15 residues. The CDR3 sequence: CASSENRGLAYEQYF. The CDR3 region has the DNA TGTGCCAGCAGTGAGAACAGGGGGCTTGCCTACGAGCAGTACTTC.

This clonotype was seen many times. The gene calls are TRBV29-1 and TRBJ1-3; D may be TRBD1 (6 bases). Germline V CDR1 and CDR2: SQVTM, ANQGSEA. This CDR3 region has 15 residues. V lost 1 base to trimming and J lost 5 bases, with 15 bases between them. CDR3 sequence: CSVEVEGVLRNTIYF. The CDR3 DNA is TGCAGCGTTGAAGTAGAGGGGGTACTTAGAAACACCATATATTTT.

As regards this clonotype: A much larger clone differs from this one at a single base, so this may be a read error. CDR3 in DNA: TGTGCCAGCAGTGGACCCCCTGATGGGAGTGAAGAGACCCAGTACTTC. Its protein product is CASSGPPDGSEETQYF. The chain uses TRBV25-1 and TRBJ2-5; the D gene is possibly TRBD2 (5 bases). V lost 4 bases, J lost 3 bases, and 18 bases lay in between. The CDR3 covers 16 residues. Looked up from germline, CDR1 is MGHDK and CDR2 is SYGVNS.